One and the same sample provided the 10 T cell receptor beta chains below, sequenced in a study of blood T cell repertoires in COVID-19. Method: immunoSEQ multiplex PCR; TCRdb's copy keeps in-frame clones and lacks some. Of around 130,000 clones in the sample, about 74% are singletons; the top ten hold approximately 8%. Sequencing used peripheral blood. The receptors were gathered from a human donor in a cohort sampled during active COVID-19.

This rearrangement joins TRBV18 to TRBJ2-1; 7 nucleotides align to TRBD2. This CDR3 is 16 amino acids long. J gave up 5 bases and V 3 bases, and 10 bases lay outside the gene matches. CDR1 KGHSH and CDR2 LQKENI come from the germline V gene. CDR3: CASSPGLAGVNNEQFF. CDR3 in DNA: TGTGCCAGCTCACCGGGTTTGGCGGGAGTAAACAATGAGCAGTTCTTC.

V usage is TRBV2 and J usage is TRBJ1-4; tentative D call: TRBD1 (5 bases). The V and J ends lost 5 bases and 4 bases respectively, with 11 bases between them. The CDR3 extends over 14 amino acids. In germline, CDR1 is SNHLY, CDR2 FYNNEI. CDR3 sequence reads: CASSWAQGNEKLFF. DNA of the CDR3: TGTGCCAGCAGTTGGGCCCAGGGTAATGAAAAACTGTTTTTT.

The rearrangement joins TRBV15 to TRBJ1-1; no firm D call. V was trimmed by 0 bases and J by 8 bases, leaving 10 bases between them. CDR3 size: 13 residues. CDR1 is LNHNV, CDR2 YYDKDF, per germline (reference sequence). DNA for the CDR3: TGTGCCACCAGCAGAGATCGCGCCAACGAAGCTTTCTTT. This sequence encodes CATSRDRANEAFF.

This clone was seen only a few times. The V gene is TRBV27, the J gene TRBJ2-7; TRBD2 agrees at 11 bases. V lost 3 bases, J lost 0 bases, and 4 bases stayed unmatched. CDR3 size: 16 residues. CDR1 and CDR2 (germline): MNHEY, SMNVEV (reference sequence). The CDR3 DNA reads TGTGCCAGCAGTTTCTCGGGACTAGCGGTCTCCTACGAGCAGTACTTC. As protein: CASSFSGLAVSYEQYF.

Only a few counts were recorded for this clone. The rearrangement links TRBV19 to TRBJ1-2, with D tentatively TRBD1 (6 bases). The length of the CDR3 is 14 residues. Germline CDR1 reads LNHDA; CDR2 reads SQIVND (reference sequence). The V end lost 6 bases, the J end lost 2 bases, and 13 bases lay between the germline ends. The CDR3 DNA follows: TGTGCCAGTAGCCCTGGGGGCGCGAACTATGGCTACACCTTC. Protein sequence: CASSPGGANYGYTF.

The CDR3 DNA sequence: TGTGCCAGCAGTTTAAGGACAGGCCTTAACTATGGCTACACCTTC. It yields the protein CASSLRTGLNYGYTF. The chain recombines TRBV27 with TRBJ1-2; 7 positions match TRBD1. Germline trimming cut 2 bases from V and 1 base from J; bases unmatched to any gene: 4. In germline, CDR1 is MNHEY, CDR2 SMNVEV (reference sequence). The CDR3 covers 15 residues.

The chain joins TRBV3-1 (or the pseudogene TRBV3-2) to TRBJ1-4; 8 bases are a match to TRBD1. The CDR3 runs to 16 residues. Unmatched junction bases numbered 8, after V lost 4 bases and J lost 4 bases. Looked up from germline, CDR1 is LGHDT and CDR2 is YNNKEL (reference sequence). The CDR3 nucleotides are TGTGCCAGCAGCCTTGACAGGGGCAGCTATAATGAAAAACTGTTTTTT. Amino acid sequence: CASSLDRGSYNEKLFF.

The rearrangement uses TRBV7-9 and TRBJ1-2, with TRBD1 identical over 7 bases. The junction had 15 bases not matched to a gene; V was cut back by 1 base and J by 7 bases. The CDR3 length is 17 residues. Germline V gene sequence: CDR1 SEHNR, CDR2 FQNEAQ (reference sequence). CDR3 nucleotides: TGTGCCAGCAGCTTAGATCCCACCGGAGGGGGCGCGGGTGGCTACACCTTC. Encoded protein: CASSLDPTGGGAGGYTF.

CDR3 sequence (DNA): TGTGCCAGCAGCTTTCGCCGGGACAGGGGCACCTACGAGCAGTACTTC. Translating it yields CASSFRRDRGTYEQYF. The genes are TRBV11-2 and TRBJ2-7; 10 nucleotides agree with TRBD1. The V segment lost 3 bases and the J segment 2 bases; nucleotides outside the gene matches: 7. The germline V gene has CDR1 SGHAT and CDR2 FQNNGV. The CDR3 is made up of 16 amino acids.

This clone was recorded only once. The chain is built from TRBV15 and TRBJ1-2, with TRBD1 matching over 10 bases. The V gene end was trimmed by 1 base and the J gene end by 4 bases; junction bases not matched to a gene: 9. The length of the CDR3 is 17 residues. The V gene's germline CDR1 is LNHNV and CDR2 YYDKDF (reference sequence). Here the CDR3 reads CATSRGPRQGAFYGYTF. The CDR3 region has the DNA TGTGCCACCAGCAGAGGGCCGAGACAGGGGGCATTCTATGGCTACACCTTC.